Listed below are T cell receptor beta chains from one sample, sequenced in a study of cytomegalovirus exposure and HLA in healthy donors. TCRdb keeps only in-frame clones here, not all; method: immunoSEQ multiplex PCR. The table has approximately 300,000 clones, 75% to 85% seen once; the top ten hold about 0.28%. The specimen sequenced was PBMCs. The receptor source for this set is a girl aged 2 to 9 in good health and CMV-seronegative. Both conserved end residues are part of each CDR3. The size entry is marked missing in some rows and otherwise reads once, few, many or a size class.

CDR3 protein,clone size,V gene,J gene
CASSHVAGVPDTQYF,-,TRBV5-1,TRBJ2-3
CASSYGTGSLYNEQFF,-,TRBV6-6,TRBJ2-1
CASSVAGGLTYEQYF,-,TRBV9,TRBJ2-7
CASAGLAAYNEQFF,-,TRBV18,TRBJ2-1
CASSQMSGVADTQYF,-,TRBV4-2,TRBJ2-3
CAISPENGRTSGGRGTQYF,-,TRBV10-3,TRBJ2-5
CAWSIGSGSYNEQFF,-,TRBV30,TRBJ2-1
CSARAGREQYF,-,TRBV20-1,TRBJ2-7
CASSAPGTDRQFF,-,TRBV6-5,TRBJ2-1
CASSTRQGESTDTQYF,-,TRBV2,TRBJ2-3
CASSSYRDRGATQYF,-,TRBV5-1,TRBJ2-3
CASSENRGTEKLFF,-,TRBV6-1,TRBJ1-4
CASSRPRGTENEQFF,-,TRBV6-5,TRBJ2-1
CASSDKGVWDEKLFF,-,TRBV2,TRBJ1-4
CASIGLAGEVAGANVLTF,-,TRBV5-1,TRBJ2-6
CASSFERTYNEQFF,-,TRBV19,TRBJ2-1
CASSDQREQYF,few,TRBV5-1,TRBJ2-7
CATSRDSSPLHF,-,TRBV15,TRBJ1-6
CASSQEAGLAGFEQYF,-,TRBV4-2,TRBJ2-7
CASSYPGDTQYF,-,TRBV27,TRBJ2-3
CASSLGSQNDRGDGYTF,-,TRBV7-9,TRBJ1-2
CASNAVQGLYEQYF,-,TRBV2,TRBJ2-7
CSIQGSRSYEQYF,-,TRBV29-1,TRBJ2-7
CASSRSVWGGWHYGYTF,-,TRBV7-9,TRBJ1-2
CASSDQGGADTQYF,-,TRBV6-4,TRBJ2-3
CASSFRGTADTQYF,once,TRBV28,TRBJ2-3
CASSSPRGGYSGNTIYF,-,TRBV7-2,TRBJ1-3
CALPPPSSYEQYF,few,TRBV10-3,TRBJ2-7
CASAGDGDRAFF,-,TRBV7-2,TRBJ1-1
CASSPPGLAGVSYNEQFF,-,TRBV18,TRBJ2-1
CASSLLAGGQTDTQYF,-,TRBV5-4,TRBJ2-3
CASSQELAGAPNTGELFF,few,TRBV4-2,TRBJ2-2
CASSQRTTDTIYF,-,TRBV18,TRBJ1-3
CASSLTGQQYF,-,TRBV7-9,TRBJ2-7
CASTPREDNEQFF,-,TRBV4-1,TRBJ2-1
CSSSLGGGEQYF,-,TRBV7-9,TRBJ2-7
CASSQDAAGGLQPQHF,-,TRBV4-1,TRBJ1-5
CASSVGWGVPSSYNSPLHF,-,TRBV9,TRBJ1-6
CASSWGQNTGELFF,-,TRBV5-4,TRBJ2-2
CASSLPLGRTYEQYF,-,TRBV28,TRBJ2-7
CASSPGDRYNYGYTF,once,TRBV19,TRBJ1-2
CASSERDRKETQYF,-,TRBV25-1,TRBJ2-5
CASSYSSQGAYNEQFF,-,TRBV6-5,TRBJ2-1
CSGGLSQETQYF,-,TRBV29-1,TRBJ2-5
CASSLYAGTSAYEQYF,-,TRBV6-5,TRBJ2-7
CASSLEVARGSSPLHF,-,TRBV7-8,TRBJ1-6
CASSPGGYTGGNEQFF,once,TRBV23-1,TRBJ2-1
CASSLGPRGYTF,-,TRBV28,TRBJ1-2
CASTLAGLAGGVDTQYF,-,TRBV28,TRBJ2-3
CASRTGTGGLGELFF,-,TRBV27,TRBJ2-2
CASSLRERGNTGELFF,-,TRBV7-3,TRBJ2-2
CASSLVRGGAGEQFF,-,TRBV7-2,TRBJ2-1
CASIRGTNGNTIYF,few,TRBV6-5,TRBJ1-3